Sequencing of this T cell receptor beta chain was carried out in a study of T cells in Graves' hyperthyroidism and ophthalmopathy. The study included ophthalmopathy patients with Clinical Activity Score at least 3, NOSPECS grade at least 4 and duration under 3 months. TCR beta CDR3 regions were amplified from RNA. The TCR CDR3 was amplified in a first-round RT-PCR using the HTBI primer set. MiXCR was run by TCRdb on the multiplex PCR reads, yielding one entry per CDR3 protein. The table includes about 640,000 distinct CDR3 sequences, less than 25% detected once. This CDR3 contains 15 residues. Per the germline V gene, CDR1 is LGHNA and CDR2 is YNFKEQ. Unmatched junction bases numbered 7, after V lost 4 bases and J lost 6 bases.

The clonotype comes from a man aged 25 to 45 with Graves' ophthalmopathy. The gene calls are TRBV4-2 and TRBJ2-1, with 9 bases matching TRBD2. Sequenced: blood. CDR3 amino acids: CASSRGLATLNEQFF. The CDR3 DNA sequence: TGTGCCAGCAGCCGCGGACTAGCGACCCTCAATGAGCAGTTCTTC.